The rows below give T cell receptor beta chains drawn from one sample of a study of T-cell reconstitution after alpha-beta-depleted transplantation in children. Each CDR3 protein is one row after TCRdb ran MiXCR on the PCR reads. The table shows some 240,000 distinct CDR3 sequences, with about 8.8% occurring only once. The source material was PBMCs from the stem cell graft donor, sampled from the stem cell graft. The receptors derive from a human donor who donated a stem cell graft to a child with SCID. The CDR3 runs from the conserved cysteine through the conserved F or W. A D gene is named only where the DNA matches it firmly. The size entry gives once, few, many, or a class for an expanded clone.

.,many,TRBV5-1,TRBJ2-2,TGCGCCAGCAGCTTGTACGTTGACGCGAACACCGGGGAGCTGTTTTTT,CASSLYVDANTGELFF
TRBD1,many,TRBV5-1,TRBJ1-4,TGCGCCAGCAGCTTTGACGGACAGGGGATGTTAACTAATGAAAAACTGTTTTTT,CASSFDGQGMLTNEKLFF
.,many,TRBV20-1,TRBJ2-5,TGCAGTGCAGGGGACTACCAAGAGACCCAGTACTTC,CSAGDYQETQYF
.,many,TRBV5-1,TRBJ1-1,TGCGCCAGCAGCATCCGTTCTCGTCCAGGACAGAACACTGAAGCTTTCTTT,CASSIRSRPGQNTEAFF
TRBD2,many,TRBV7-2,TRBJ2-1,TGTGCCAGCAGCTTAGCACTAGCGGGCGGTTCAAATGAGCAGTTCTTC,CASSLALAGGSNEQFF
.,many,TRBV5-1,TRBJ2-1,TGCGCCAGCAGCCTCGTCCCGGGAAATGAGCAGTTCTTC,CASSLVPGNEQFF
.,many,TRBV20-1,TRBJ1-1,TGCAGTGCCCGCCATTCTGATCTGAACACTGAAGCTTTCTTT,CSARHSDLNTEAFF
TRBD1,many,TRBV7-8,TRBJ1-1,TGTGCCAGCAGCTTAGAGGCAGGGGGCCTCATGAACACTGAAGCTTTCTTT,CASSLEAGGLMNTEAFF
.,many,TRBV29-1,TRBJ2-1,TGCAGCGTTGTAACACAGGGACATGAGCAGTTCTTC,CSVVTQGHEQFF
.,once,TRBV20-1,TRBJ1-1,TGCAATGCTCGGACGTACACCTACGAAGCTTTCTTT,CNARTYTYEAFF
.,many,TRBV7-9,TRBJ1-1,TGTGCCAGCAGCTTAAACTCTGGAGCTTTCTTT,CASSLNSGAFF
.,many,TRBV12-3/TRBV12-4,TRBJ1-2,TGTGCCAGCAGTTTAGAGTACGGGGGCTACACCTTC,CASSLEYGGYTF
TRBD2,many,TRBV5-1,TRBJ2-2,TGCGCCAGCAGCTTTATAGCGGGCGGCACCACCGGGGAGCTGTTTTTT,CASSFIAGGTTGELFF
.,many,TRBV5-1,TRBJ1-1,TGCGCCAGCAGCCTGGGACAAATCGATGAAGCTTTCTTT,CASSLGQIDEAFF